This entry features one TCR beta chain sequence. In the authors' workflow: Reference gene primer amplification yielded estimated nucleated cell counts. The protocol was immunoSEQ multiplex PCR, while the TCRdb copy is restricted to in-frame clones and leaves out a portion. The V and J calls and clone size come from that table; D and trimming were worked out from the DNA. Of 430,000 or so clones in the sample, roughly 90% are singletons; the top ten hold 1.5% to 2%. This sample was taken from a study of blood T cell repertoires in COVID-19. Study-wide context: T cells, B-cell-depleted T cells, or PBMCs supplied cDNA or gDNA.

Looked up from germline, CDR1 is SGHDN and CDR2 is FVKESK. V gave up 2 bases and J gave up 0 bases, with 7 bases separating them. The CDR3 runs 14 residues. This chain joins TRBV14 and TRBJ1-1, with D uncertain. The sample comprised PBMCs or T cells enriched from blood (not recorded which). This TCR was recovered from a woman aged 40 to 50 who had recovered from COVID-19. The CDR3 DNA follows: TGTGCCAGCAGCCAAATAGTATTGAACACTGAAGCTTTCTTT. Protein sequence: CASSQIVLNTEAFF.